Below, one TCR beta chain is given with its context. The sample is drawn from a study of blood T cell repertoires in COVID-19. Turning to the study itself: Italy, Spain and the United States were the sources of the convalescent and acute COVID-19 samples. Sources were T cells, B-cell-depleted T cells, or PBMCs; the material itself was cDNA or gDNA.

Clones were read by immunoSEQ multiplex PCR, and TCRdb kept only the in-frame ones, dropping some. Of under 300,000 clones detected, around 90% appear once; the ten largest clones hold 0.85% to 1%. This CDR3 region has 15 residues. Trimming took 7 bases from V and 4 from J, leaving 18 bases between them. Per the germline V gene, CDR1 is SNHLY and CDR2 is FYNNEI. The sequence came from a woman between 40 and 50 years old who had recovered from COVID-19. The chain joins TRBV2 to TRBJ2-3; D may be TRBD1 (5 bases). Sequencing was carried out using peripheral blood. The CDR3 nucleotides are TGTGCCAGCACCCCTTCGGCAGGGAAAGCAGATACGCAGTATTTT. It yields the protein CASTPSAGKADTQYF. The full variable domain, with the rest looked up from reference TRBV2 and TRBJ2-3, is EPEVTQTPSHQVTQMGQEVILRCVPISNHLYFYWYRQILGQKVEFLVSFYNNEISEKSEIFDDQFSVERPDGSNFTLKIRSTKLEDSAMYFCASTPSAGKADTQYFGPGTRLTVL.